This TCR beta chain was captured by sequencing in a study of T cell responses to AZD1222 COVID-19 vaccine. Study-wide findings and caveats: Repertoire sampling happened only post peak T cell response. Females made up more of the donors, who were largely white British, and clonal diversity may have come out too low.

Regarding this clone: Its antigen remains unknown.

V shed 0 bases and J shed 0 bases, with 24 bases lying between them. CDR1 is GTSNPN, CDR2 SVGIG, per germline (reference sequence). This CDR3 has 20 amino acids. Clones were read by immunoSEQ multiplex PCR, and TCRdb kept only the in-frame ones, dropping some. Among about 170,000 clones listed, about 89% were seen once. The source of this sequence is an adult in good health. The genes are TRBV30 and TRBJ2-1; a possible D gene is TRBD2 (7 bases). Material: peripheral blood, obtained on day 0 of AZD1222 vaccination. CDR3 coding DNA: TGTGCCTGGAGTGTTGGGTGGGGGGGCCGCGACTCGAGCTCCTACAATGAGCAGTTCTTC. Translated, it gives CAWSVGWGGRDSSSYNEQFF. The full variable domain, its missing parts supplied by reference TRBV30 and TRBJ2-1, is SQTIHQWPATLVQPVGSPLSLECTVEGTSNPNLYWYRQAAGRGLQLLFYSVGIGQISSEVPQNLSASRPQDRQFILSSKKLLLSDSGFYLCAWSVGWGGRDSSSYNEQFFGPGTRLTVL.